This entry lists 20 T cell receptor beta chains sequenced from one sample in a study of CD8 T cells in ankylosing spondylitis. TCRdb independently ran MiXCR on the 5' RACE reads; one entry per CDR3 protein. The sample carries 200,000 or so distinct CDR3 sequences, roughly 25% recorded once. Sequencing was carried out using blood, either unsorted or a sorted T cell fraction (not recorded which). The receptor source for this set is a male donor with ankylosing spondylitis or in good health (not recorded which).

This clonotype was observed a handful of times. Germline is not matched at one junction end, which may reflect a read error. The chain recombines TRBV6-5 with TRBJ2-3, with TRBD2 matching 7 bases. The germline gives CDR1 MNHEY, CDR2 SVGAGI. The CDR3 runs to 15 residues. The CDR3 spells CASSYPRGSADAQYF. CDR3 nucleotides: TGTGCCAGCAGTTACCCTCGCGGGAGTGCAGATGCGCAGTATTTT.

This clonotype has more than one count but fewer than ten. Germline and junction disagree at one end, which may indicate a read error. This sequence joins TRBV7-2 and TRBJ1-1, with D perhaps matching TRBD1 (6 bases). Germline values: CDR1 SGHTA, CDR2 FQGNSA. The CDR3 runs to 15 residues. CDR3 residues: CASNLALGARTEAFF. The CDR3 nucleotides are TGTGCCAGCAACTTAGCGCTGGGGGCGCGGACTGAAGCTTTCTTT. Combining the CDR3 with reference TRBV7-2 and TRBJ1-1 gives the whole variable domain GAGVSQSPSNKVTEKGKDVELRCDPISGHTALYWYRQSLGQGLEFLIYFQGNSAPDKSGLPSDRFSAERTGGSVSTLTIQRTQQEDSAVYLCASNLALGARTEAFFGQGTRLTVV.

This clonotype occurred many times. The chain recombines TRBV4-1 with TRBJ1-2; maybe TRBD1 (6 bases). The CDR3 consists of 13 residues. The V gene's germline CDR1 is MGHRA and CDR2 YSYEKL. Trimming shortened V by 4 bases and J by 6 bases, and 12 bases separated the two germline ends. CDR3 sequence reads: CASSPWGADGYTF. CDR3 coding DNA: TGCGCCAGCAGCCCTTGGGGGGCGGATGGCTACACCTTC.

This clonotype was counted a few times. J is TRBJ1-5 and V is TRBV20-1; 7 positions agree with TRBD1. Germline values: CDR1 DFQATT, CDR2 SNEGSKA (reference sequence). V shed 3 bases, J shed 7 bases, and the junction held 6 bases outside the gene matches. This CDR3 contains 13 residues. In nucleotides, the CDR3 is TGCAGTGCTAGTCCACAGGGGTACCAGCCCCAGCATTTT. It encodes CSASPQGYQPQHF.

This clonotype turned up a few times. V is TRBV20-1 and J is TRBJ2-6, with D possibly being TRBD1 (6 bases). The CDR3 contains 15 residues. Per germline, CDR1 DFQATT and CDR2 SNEGSKA (reference sequence). Trimming stripped 6 bases from V and 2 bases from J, with 14 bases between. CDR3: CSAARGRAGANVLTF. DNA of the CDR3: TGCAGTGCCGCCAGGGGCCGAGCTGGGGCCAACGTCCTGACTTTC.

This clonotype was counted only a few times. The chain employs TRBV20-1 and TRBJ1-6; D perhaps matches TRBD1 (5 bases). The CDR3 loop spans 13 amino acids. Germline lookup yields CDR1 DFQATT and CDR2 SNEGSKA (reference sequence). The CDR3 region has the DNA TGCAGCCCAGTGGGAAGGGGTAATTCACCCCTCCACTTT. Residues: CSPVGRGNSPLHF.

This clonotype was recorded a few times. DNA for the CDR3: TGCAGTGCCGGTCAGGGAGCGGGAGGTTACGGCAATGAGCAGTTCTTC. Its protein product is CSAGQGAGGYGNEQFF. V usage is TRBV20-1 and J usage is TRBJ2-1; TRBD2 agrees at 9 bases. The germline V gene encodes CDR1 DFQATT and CDR2 SNEGSKA (reference sequence). The CDR3 sequence is 16 residues long. The V and J ends lost 6 bases and 6 bases, in that order; junction bases with no gene match: 15.

The chain is built from TRBV7-2 and TRBJ2-5; 7 positions agree with TRBD2. Germline assignment: CDR1 SGHTA and CDR2 FQGNSA. V lost 5 bases to trimming and J lost 4 bases; unmatched junction nucleotides: 16. The CDR3 consists of 17 residues. The CDR3 bases are TGTGCCAGCAGCAAAGGTCCAGGTTTAGCGGGCGGAGAGACCCAGTACTTC. It is translated as CASSKGPGLAGGETQYF.

V is TRBV12-3 or TRBV12-4 and J is TRBJ2-1; 13 nucleotides line up with TRBD2. The CDR3 covers 15 residues. V was clipped by 6 bases and J by 13 bases; unmatched bases: 12. CDR3 bases: TGTGCCAGCAGCCCGGGGACTAGCGGGAATTGGCCCCAGTTCTTC. Protein product: CASSPGTSGNWPQFF.

This clonotype showed up just once. V usage is TRBV20-1 and J usage is TRBJ2-7; D uncertain. V lost 6 bases to trimming and J lost 0 bases, with 12 bases between them. This CDR3 contains 13 residues. Germline V CDR1 and CDR2: DFQATT, SNEGSKA (reference sequence). As DNA, the CDR3 is TGCAGTGCCCTACGGGTCAGCTCCTACGAGCAGTACTTC. Translated, it gives CSALRVSSYEQYF.

V gene TRBV20-1 combines with J gene TRBJ2-5; 10 positions match TRBD1. Germline CDR1 and CDR2: DFQATT and SNEGSKA (reference sequence). The CDR3 spans 15 residues. V gave up 3 bases and J gave up 4 bases; unmatched junction bases: 8. In DNA form, the CDR3 reads TGCAGTGCTAGTCCTTTGACAGGGGGCTTAGAGACCCAGTACTTC. Translation: CSASPLTGGLETQYF.

This clonotype was seen just once. The chain recombines TRBV6-1 with TRBJ2-3; tentatively, D is TRBD1 (6 bases). The V end was cut by 8 bases, the J end by 0 bases, with 15 bases between. The germline V gene has CDR1 MNHNS and CDR2 SASEGT. This CDR3 has 15 residues. DNA for the CDR3: TGTGCCAGCCGACGGGTGGGGGCAAGCACAGATACGCAGTATTTT. This codes for CASRRVGASTDTQYF.

This clonotype was detected a few times. This rearrangement joins TRBV20-1 to TRBJ1-1, with unresolved D. The CDR3 totals 11 residues. The V end lost 4 bases, the J end lost 2 bases, and 5 bases lay between the germline ends. The germline V gene has CDR1 DFQATT and CDR2 SNEGSKA (reference sequence). DNA for the CDR3: TGCAGTGCTAAAGTTAACACTGAAGCTTTCTTT. It yields the protein CSAKVNTEAFF.

The chain combines TRBV11-2 with TRBJ2-7; the D is unclear. Trimming left V 0 bases short and J 2 bases short, with 5 bases between. The length of the CDR3 is 13 residues. Germline V gene data show CDR1 as SGHAT and CDR2 as FQNNGV. Here the CDR3 reads CASSLDAPYEQYF. DNA for the CDR3: TGTGCCAGCAGCTTAGATGCCCCCTACGAGCAGTACTTC.

This chain uses TRBV6-6 with TRBJ2-3; TRBD1 might be the D (6 bases). The V gene lost 5 bases and the J gene lost 6 bases, with 12 bases spanning the gap. The CDR3 is 13 residues long. Germline values: CDR1 MNHNY, CDR2 SVGAGI (reference sequence). The CDR3 loop is CASSASGADTQYF. DNA for the CDR3: TGTGCCAGCAGTGCGTCAGGGGCGGATACGCAGTATTTT.

This clonotype came up many times. The chain couples TRBV10-3 to TRBJ1-4; D not resolved. CDR1 is ENHRY and CDR2 is SYGVKD in the germline V gene. V was pared by 5 bases and J by 8 bases, with 9 bases between. The CDR3 covers 12 residues. CDR3: CAISRNEEKLFF. CDR3 DNA: TGTGCCATCAGTAGGAACGAGGAAAAACTGTTTTTT.

The chain's CDR3 is CSVGGEWGYTF. CDR3 in DNA: TGCAGCGTGGGGGGGGAGTGGGGCTACACCTTC. This sequence joins TRBV29-1 and TRBJ1-2; D is perhaps TRBD1 (5 bases). The CDR3 runs 11 residues. Trimming took off 6 bases at V and 8 bases at J, with 13 bases between the two ends. Germline-derived CDR1 and CDR2 are SQVTM and ANQGSEA.

This clonotype was picked up many times. The chain uses TRBV24-1 and TRBJ2-5; TRBD2 might be the D (6 bases). V lost 3 bases, J lost 5 bases, and 6 bases lay in between. The CDR3 loop spans 12 amino acids. The germline CDR1 and CDR2 sequences are KGHDR and SFDVKD. CDR3 DNA sequence: TGTGCCACCAGTGATGGGGGGGAGACCCAGTACTTC. Amino acid sequence: CATSDGGETQYF.

The chain employs TRBV20-1 and TRBJ2-7; 7 nucleotides agree with TRBD2. Germline CDR1 and CDR2: DFQATT and SNEGSKA (reference sequence). There are 14 residues in the CDR3. J lost 6 bases, V lost 1 base, and 9 bases had no gene match. This CDR3 reads CSARGGGTVGEQYF. CDR3 nucleotide sequence: TGCAGTGCTAGAGGGGGGGGAACGGTGGGCGAGCAGTACTTC.

Many counts were recorded for this clonotype. This chain links TRBV2 with TRBJ2-7; D is perhaps TRBD1 or TRBD2 (6 bases each). Germline-derived CDR1 and CDR2 are SNHLY and FYNNEI. The CDR3 is 15 amino acids. The V end lost 7 bases, the J end lost 6 bases, and 22 bases lay between the germline ends. In DNA form, the CDR3 reads TGTGCCAGCAAATACCGGGACAAGGGGGGTTCCGAGCAGTACTTC. It translates to CASKYRDKGGSEQYF.